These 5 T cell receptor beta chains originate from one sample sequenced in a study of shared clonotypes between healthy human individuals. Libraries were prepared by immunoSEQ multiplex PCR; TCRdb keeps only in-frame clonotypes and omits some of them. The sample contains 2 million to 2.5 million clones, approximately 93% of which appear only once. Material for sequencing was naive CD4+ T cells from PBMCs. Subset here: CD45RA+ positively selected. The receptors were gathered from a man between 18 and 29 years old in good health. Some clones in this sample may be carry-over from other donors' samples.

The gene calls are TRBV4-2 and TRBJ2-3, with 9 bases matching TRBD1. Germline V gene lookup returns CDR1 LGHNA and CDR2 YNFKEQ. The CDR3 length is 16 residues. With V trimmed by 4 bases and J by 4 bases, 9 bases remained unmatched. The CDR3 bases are TGTGCCAGCAGCCCCGGACAGGGGAGGTCCCCAGATACGCAGTATTTT. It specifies CASSPGQGRSPDTQYF.

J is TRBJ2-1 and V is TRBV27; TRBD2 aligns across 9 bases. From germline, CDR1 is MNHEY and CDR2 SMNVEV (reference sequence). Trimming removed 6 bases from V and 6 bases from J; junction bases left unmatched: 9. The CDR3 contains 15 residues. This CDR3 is CASSLLAGAGNEQFF. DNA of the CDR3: TGTGCCAGCAGCCTATTAGCGGGAGCAGGCAATGAGCAGTTCTTC.

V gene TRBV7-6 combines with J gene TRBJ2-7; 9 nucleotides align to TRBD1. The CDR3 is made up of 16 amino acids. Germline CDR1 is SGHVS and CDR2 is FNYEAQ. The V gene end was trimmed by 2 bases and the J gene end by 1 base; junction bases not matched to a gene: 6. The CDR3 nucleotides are TGTGCCAGCAGCTTATCCGGGACAGGGACTTCCTACGAGCAGTACTTC. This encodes CASSLSGTGTSYEQYF.

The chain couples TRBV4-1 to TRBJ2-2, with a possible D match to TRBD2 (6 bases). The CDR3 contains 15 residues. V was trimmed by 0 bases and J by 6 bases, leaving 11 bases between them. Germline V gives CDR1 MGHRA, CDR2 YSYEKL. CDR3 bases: TGCGCCAGCAGCCAAGAGCCAGGGAGGTCCGGGGAGCTGTTTTTT. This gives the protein CASSQEPGRSGELFF.

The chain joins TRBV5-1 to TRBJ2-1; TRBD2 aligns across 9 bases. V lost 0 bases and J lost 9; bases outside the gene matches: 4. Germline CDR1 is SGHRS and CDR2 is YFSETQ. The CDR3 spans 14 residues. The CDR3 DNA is TGCGCCAGCAGCTTGGTCCTAGCGGGAACTGAGCAGTTCTTC. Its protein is CASSLVLAGTEQFF. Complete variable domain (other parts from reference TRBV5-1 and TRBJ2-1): KAGVTQTPRYLIKTRGQQVTLSCSPISGHRSVSWYQQTPGQGLQFLFEYFSETQRNKGNFPGRFSGRQFSNSRSEMNVSTLELGDSALYLCASSLVLAGTEQFFGPGTRLTVL.